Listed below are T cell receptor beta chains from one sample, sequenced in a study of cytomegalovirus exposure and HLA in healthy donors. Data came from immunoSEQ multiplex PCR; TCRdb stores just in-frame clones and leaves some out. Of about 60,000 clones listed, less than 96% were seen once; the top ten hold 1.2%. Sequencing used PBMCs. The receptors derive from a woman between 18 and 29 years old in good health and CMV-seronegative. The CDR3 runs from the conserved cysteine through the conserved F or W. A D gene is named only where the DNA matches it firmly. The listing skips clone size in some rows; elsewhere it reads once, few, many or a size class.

CDR3nt: TGCGCCAGCAGCCAAGATAGGAGCCAAGCCCAGTTCTTC
CDR3aa: CASSQDRSQAQFF
abundance: .
j_gene: TRBJ2-1
v_gene: TRBV4-1
d_gene: .

CDR3nt: TGTGCCAGTAGTATATCGGGACTCTCCTACGAGCAGTACTTC
CDR3aa: CASSISGLSYEQYF
abundance: .
j_gene: TRBJ2-7
v_gene: TRBV19
d_gene: .

CDR3nt: TGTGCCAGCATGGGGGGGAACACCGGGGAGCTGTTTTTT
CDR3aa: CASMGGNTGELFF
abundance: .
j_gene: TRBJ2-2
v_gene: TRBV27
d_gene: .

CDR3nt: TGTGCCAGCAGCCGGGGGGGGGCTGGGGGCTACACCTTC
CDR3aa: CASSRGGAGGYTF
abundance: .
j_gene: TRBJ1-2
v_gene: TRBV7-2
d_gene: .

CDR3nt: TGTGCCAGCAGTGCCACCCGGGGGGGACCATGGGATGAGCAGTTCTTC
CDR3aa: CASSATRGGPWDEQFF
abundance: .
j_gene: TRBJ2-1
v_gene: TRBV6-1
d_gene: TRBD2

CDR3nt: TGTGCCAGCAGCTTAGTCAACTCTGGGGCCAACGTCCTGACTTTC
CDR3aa: CASSLVNSGANVLTF
abundance: .
j_gene: TRBJ2-6
v_gene: TRBV11-1
d_gene: .

CDR3nt: TGTGCCAGCACTGAGGGACAGCCCTCTGGGGCCAACGTCCTGACTTTC
CDR3aa: CASTEGQPSGANVLTF
abundance: .
j_gene: TRBJ2-6
v_gene: TRBV28
d_gene: TRBD1

CDR3nt: TGTGCCAGCAGCTACAACAGGGCCGGCTCTGGGGCCAACGTCCTGACTTTC
CDR3aa: CASSYNRAGSGANVLTF
abundance: .
j_gene: TRBJ2-6
v_gene: TRBV11-1
d_gene: .

CDR3nt: TGTGCCAGCAGCTTAGGGCAGGGGGACAATCAGCCCCAGCATTTT
CDR3aa: CASSLGQGDNQPQHF
abundance: once
j_gene: TRBJ1-5
v_gene: TRBV7-9
d_gene: TRBD1

CDR3nt: TGTGCCAGCAGCTTAGTTGGGGCCGCTGGACTAGGGGAGCAGTACTTC
CDR3aa: CASSLVGAAGLGEQYF
abundance: few
j_gene: TRBJ2-7
v_gene: TRBV11-3
d_gene: TRBD2

CDR3nt: TGTGCCATCAGCCACGTGGGGAGCGGATACGAGCAGTACTTC
CDR3aa: CAISHVGSGYEQYF
abundance: .
j_gene: TRBJ2-7
v_gene: TRBV10-3
d_gene: .

CDR3nt: TGCGCCAGCAGCCCGGGAGGGACAACCGGGGAGCTGTTTTTT
CDR3aa: CASSPGGTTGELFF
abundance: .
j_gene: TRBJ2-2
v_gene: TRBV5-1
d_gene: TRBD2

CDR3nt: TGTGCCAGCAGACAGGGTCGGGGCACAGATACGCAGTATTTT
CDR3aa: CASRQGRGTDTQYF
abundance: once
j_gene: TRBJ2-3
v_gene: TRBV6-5
d_gene: .

CDR3nt: TGTGCCAGCAGCCCGGGCGTGGCGGGGAATCAGCCCCAGCATTTT
CDR3aa: CASSPGVAGNQPQHF
abundance: .
j_gene: TRBJ1-5
v_gene: TRBV7-2
d_gene: .

CDR3nt: TGTGCCAGTAGTACAGGACCGGGAGGCAATGAGCAGTTCTTC
CDR3aa: CASSTGPGGNEQFF
abundance: .
j_gene: TRBJ2-1
v_gene: TRBV19
d_gene: TRBD2

CDR3nt: TGTGCCAGCAGCTTAGTCGGGGACAACCACTTC
CDR3aa: CASSLVGDNHF
abundance: .
j_gene: TRBJ2-5
v_gene: TRBV7-8
d_gene: .

CDR3nt: TGTGCCAGCAGCTTAGCGAGACAGGGGGGACAGCCCCAGCATTTT
CDR3aa: CASSLARQGGQPQHF
abundance: .
j_gene: TRBJ1-5
v_gene: TRBV7-8
d_gene: TRBD1